Listed below are T cell receptor beta chains from one sample, sequenced in a study of shared clonotypes between healthy human individuals. The data were produced by immunoSEQ multiplex PCR, yet TCRdb's version contains in-frame clones alone and is incomplete. Of 650,000 to 750,000 clones in the sample, about two thirds are singletons; the top ten hold around 2%. The sequencing input was memory CD4+ T cells sorted from blood. The origin of the receptors is a woman aged 25 to 39 in good health. Both conserved end residues are part of each CDR3. A D gene is named only where the DNA matches it firmly. Where a row states a size, it is once, few, many or the class of an expanded clone; other rows omit it.

j_call v_call d_call clone_size cdr3_nt cdr3_aa
TRBJ2-1 TRBV28 - few TGTGCCAGCAGCGGGCCCCGTGAGCAGTTCTTC CASSGPREQFF
TRBJ2-3 TRBV6-4 - - TGTGCCAGCAGTGACACCAGAACTTTAACCACAGATACGCAGTATTTT CASSDTRTLTTDTQYF
TRBJ2-1 TRBV11-2 TRBD2 - TGTGCCAGCAGCACGAGGACTAGCGGGCGTAATGAGCAGTTCTTC CASSTRTSGRNEQFF
TRBJ1-3 TRBV19 - - TGTGCCAGTAGTTCTCTCCTCAGCTCTGGAAACACCATATATTTT CASSSLLSSGNTIYF
TRBJ2-1 TRBV23-1 - few TGCGCCAGCAGTCTTCGGACTGGCGCCCTCTCTTCGGAGCAGTTCTTC CASSLRTGALSSEQFF
TRBJ1-2 TRBV19 - - TGTGCCAGTAGCCCGATTCTCAGGAGGTCCAACTATGGCTACACCTTC CASSPILRRSNYGYTF
TRBJ2-2 TRBV28 TRBD2 - TGTGCCAGCAGTCCGCCGGGACTAGCGAATAATGACGGGGAGCTGTTTTTT CASSPPGLANNDGELFF
TRBJ2-4 TRBV7-2 - - TGTGCCAGCAGCTTAGTTACCATTGGAGGCAAAAACATTCAGTACTTC CASSLVTIGGKNIQYF
TRBJ1-2 TRBV29-1 - - TGCAGCGTTGGGGGCGGCGAAAACTATGGCTACACCTTC CSVGGGENYGYTF
TRBJ2-7 TRBV7-9 - - TGTGCCAGCAGCTTAGGTGCCGGGTACGAGCAGTACTTC CASSLGAGYEQYF
TRBJ1-5 TRBV27 - - TGTGCCAGCAGTTCCGGGTTAGTGGGCAGGCCTAATCAGCCCCAGCATTTT CASSSGLVGRPNQPQHF
TRBJ1-5 TRBV7-8 - once TGTGCCAGCAGCTTAATGTGGACTGCTAATCAGCCCCAGCATTTT CASSLMWTANQPQHF
TRBJ1-5 TRBV2 - - TGTGCCAGCACTGGGGACAATCAGCCCCAGCATTTT CASTGDNQPQHF
TRBJ2-1 TRBV2 TRBD1 - TGTGCCAGCCTACGGGACAGACTTTACAATGAGCAGTTCTTC CASLRDRLYNEQFF
TRBJ2-7 TRBV30 - - TGTGCCTGGAGTGGAGGCGGGATCTCCTACGAGCAGTACTTC CAWSGGGISYEQYF
TRBJ2-6 TRBV9 - - TGTGCCAGCAGCGTAGGGGTCCCCGGGAGCTCTGGGGCCAACGTCCTGACTTTC CASSVGVPGSSGANVLTF
TRBJ2-1 TRBV28 TRBD1 - TGTGCCAGCAGTCCAGCCGGGACAGGGTCCTACAATGAGCAGTTCTTC CASSPAGTGSYNEQFF
TRBJ2-5 TRBV7-9 TRBD2 - TGTGCCAGCAGCCCCGACGGGGGGGAGACCCAGTACTTC CASSPDGGETQYF
TRBJ2-7 TRBV4-1 TRBD2 - TGCGCCAGCAGCCAACAAACAAGCGGGAGCTCCTACGAGCAGTACTTC CASSQQTSGSSYEQYF
TRBJ2-5 TRBV5-1 - - TGCGCCAGCAGGGGGGCCAGGGTCGGCGAGACCCAGTACTTC CASRGARVGETQYF
TRBJ2-7 TRBV5-1 - - TGCGCCAGCAGCTTGTGGGGAGGGGGGACCGGCCACGAGCAGTACTTC CASSLWGGGTGHEQYF
TRBJ2-7 TRBV5-8 - - TGTGCCAGCAGCTTGGCCGGGCACTCCTACGAGCAGTACTTC CASSLAGHSYEQYF
TRBJ2-7 TRBV11-2 TRBD2 few TGTGCCAGCAGCAGAAGGACTAGCGGTTCCATCTACGAGCAGTACTTC CASSRRTSGSIYEQYF
TRBJ2-7 TRBV9 TRBD2 many TGTGCCAGCAGCTCGGGGGAGGGCGAGCAGTACTTC CASSSGEGEQYF
TRBJ2-3 TRBV27 - - TGTGCCAGCAGTTTAGCGGGAGACCCTCAGGGGCCGTATTTT CASSLAGDPQGPYF
TRBJ2-4 TRBV7-9 TRBD1 - TGTGCCAGCAGTTCGGGGGACAGGGGAGGAAACATTCAGTACTTC CASSSGDRGGNIQYF
TRBJ2-7 TRBV7-2 TRBD1 few TGTGCCAGCAGCCACGCCCCGGGACAGGGTTTTAGCTCCTACGAGCAGTACTTC CASSHAPGQGFSSYEQYF
TRBJ2-7 TRBV2 TRBD1 few TGTGCCAGCAGTGGACAGGGAGCGCCCTACGAGCAGTACTTC CASSGQGAPYEQYF
TRBJ2-7 TRBV6-6 - - TGTGCCAGCAGTTACTCGCCGGGACCCGGCCACGAGCAGTACTTC CASSYSPGPGHEQYF
TRBJ1-4 TRBV19 TRBD1 - TGTGCCAGTAGTCCCCGGACAGGGGTAAAACTGTTTTTT CASSPRTGVKLFF
TRBJ2-5 TRBV19 - once TGTGCCAGTAGTTATGTCGGAGAGGGGGAGACCCAGTACTTC CASSYVGEGETQYF
TRBJ1-5 TRBV28 - few TGTGCCAGCAGTTTTCGGGGGTCTCAGCCCCAGCATTTT CASSFRGSQPQHF
TRBJ2-1 TRBV9 TRBD1 - TGTGCCAGCAGCGTAGTGTCGGGACAGGGTTACAATGAGCAGTTCTTC CASSVVSGQGYNEQFF
TRBJ1-1 TRBV7-2 - - TGTGCCAGCAGACACAGCGCTCTTGTTTCGGACACTGAAGCTTTCTTT CASRHSALVSDTEAFF
TRBJ1-2 TRBV2 - - TGTGCCAGCAGTGGGACCCGCCCTTATGGCTACACCTTC CASSGTRPYGYTF
TRBJ2-7 TRBV6-1 TRBD2 - TGTGCCAGCATGAACCTAGCGGTGGGGTCCTACGAGCAGTACTTC CASMNLAVGSYEQYF
TRBJ2-6 TRBV5-5 - - TGTGCCAGCAGCTTGCGACAGACTGGGGCCAACGTCCTGACTTTC CASSLRQTGANVLTF
TRBJ2-1 TRBV28 TRBD2 - TGTGCCAGCAGCCAGCGCGGACTAGGCCGTTTTGAGCAGTTCTTC CASSQRGLGRFEQFF
TRBJ1-2 TRBV6-1 TRBD1 few TGTGCCAGCAGTGGCACGGACAGGGTTCACTATGGCTACACCTTC CASSGTDRVHYGYTF
TRBJ1-3 TRBV6-5 - - TGTGCCAGCAGCCGGGACGGCGTGCCTGGAAACACCATATATTTT CASSRDGVPGNTIYF
TRBJ1-2 TRBV7-2 - once TGTGCCAGCAGCTATCAACGGACAGCTAACTATGGCTACACCTTC CASSYQRTANYGYTF